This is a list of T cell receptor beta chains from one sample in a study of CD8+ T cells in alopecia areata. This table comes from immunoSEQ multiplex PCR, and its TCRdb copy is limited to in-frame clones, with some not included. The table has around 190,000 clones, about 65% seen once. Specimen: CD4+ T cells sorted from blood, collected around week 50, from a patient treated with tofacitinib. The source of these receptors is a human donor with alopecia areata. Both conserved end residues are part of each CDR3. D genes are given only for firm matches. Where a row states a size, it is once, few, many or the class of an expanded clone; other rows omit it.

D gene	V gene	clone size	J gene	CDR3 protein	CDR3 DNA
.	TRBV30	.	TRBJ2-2	CAWAWDGELFF	TGTGCCTGGGCATGGGACGGGGAGCTGTTTTTT
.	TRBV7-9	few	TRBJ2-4	CASSSNAGGSIQYF	TGTGCCAGCAGTTCAAATGCTGGGGGCTCCATTCAGTACTTC
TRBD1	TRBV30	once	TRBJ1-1	CAGTGQSNTEAFF	TGTGCCGGGACAGGACAGTCCAACACTGAAGCTTTCTTT
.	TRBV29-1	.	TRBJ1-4	CSGAGVGNEKLFF	TGCAGCGGAGCCGGGGTAGGGAATGAAAAACTGTTTTTT
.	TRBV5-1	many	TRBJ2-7	CASSSDQPSYEQYF	TGCGCCAGCAGCTCGGACCAGCCCTCCTACGAGCAGTACTTC
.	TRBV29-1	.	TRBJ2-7	CSVEGRGAYEQYF	TGCAGCGTTGAGGGTAGGGGGGCCTACGAGCAGTACTTC
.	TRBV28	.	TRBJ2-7	CASSHGSGNSYEQYF	TGTGCCAGCAGCCATGGGTCAGGTAACTCCTACGAGCAGTACTTC
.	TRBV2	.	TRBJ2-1	CASSALSSYNEQFF	TGTGCCAGCAGTGCGTTGAGCTCCTACAATGAGCAGTTCTTC
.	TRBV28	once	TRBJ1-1	CASSLENTEAFF	TGTGCCAGCAGTCTGGAGAACACTGAAGCTTTCTTT
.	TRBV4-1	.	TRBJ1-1	CASSRTGQMNTEAFF	TGCGCCAGCAGCCGAACCGGACAGATGAACACTGAAGCTTTCTTT
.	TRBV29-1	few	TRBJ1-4	CSVAGFGEKLFF	TGCAGCGTTGCAGGGTTTGGAGAAAAACTGTTTTTT